Each of the 27 T cell receptor beta chains below was sequenced from the same sample in a study of spatial heterogeneity in lung cancer. Time point reported: sample taken at primary tumor resection. No cells were sorted before sequencing. The whole RNA sequenced was extracted from tumor, nontumor lung or frozen PBMC. TCRdb fed the 5' RACE reads into MiXCR, producing one record per CDR3 protein. Here the sample spans more than 50,000 distinct CDR3 sequences, roughly 7.5% being singletons. The starting material was PBMCs, obtained at surgery. All receptors come from a female donor with early-stage non-small cell lung cancer.

In its sample, this clonotype was seen a few times. V and J are TRBV5-1 and TRBJ2-7; D unresolved. Germline loops: CDR1 SGHRS, CDR2 YFSETQ. This CDR3 contains 14 residues. Between the trimmed V and J ends, which lost 0 bases and 0 bases, there was a span of 7 bases. CDR3 sequence reads: CASSLGATSYEQYF. The CDR3, as DNA: TGCGCCAGCAGCTTGGGGGCTACCTCCTACGAGCAGTACTTC.

This clonotype was seen at least ten times. J is TRBJ2-3 and V is TRBV4-3; no definite D call. CDR3 length: 13 amino acids. Germline V lookup: CDR1 LGHNA, CDR2 YSLEER. Trimming left V 0 bases short and J 1 base short, with 2 bases between. The CDR3 here is CASSQERTDTQYF. Here the CDR3 DNA reads TGCGCCAGCAGCCAAGAACGCACAGATACGCAGTATTTT.

Only a few counts were recorded for this clonotype. This chain's CDR3 is CASRWTGFAEAFF. Written as DNA, the CDR3 is TGCGCCAGCAGGTGGACGGGTTTTGCTGAAGCTTTCTTT. The chain couples TRBV5-1 to TRBJ1-1, with D unresolved. Germline values: CDR1 SGHRS, CDR2 YFSETQ. The CDR3 length is 13 residues. V dropped 5 bases and J dropped 6 bases, with 14 bases sitting between them.

This clonotype was counted ten times or more. The gene calls are TRBV4-3 and TRBJ2-2, with 7 nucleotides matching TRBD1. V lost 2 bases, J lost 4 bases, and 7 bases stayed unmatched. Germline-derived CDR1 and CDR2 are LGHNA and YSLEER. The CDR3 has 16 amino acids. In DNA form, the CDR3 reads TGCGCCAGCAGCCAACTCCAGGGGGACGGCACCGGGGAGCTGTTTTTT. It translates to CASSQLQGDGTGELFF.

The sample holds a few counts of this clonotype. DNA of the CDR3: TGTGCCAGCAGTCAGGGTGGCTATGGCTACACCTTC. Its protein is CASSQGGYGYTF. The chain combines TRBV28 with TRBJ1-2; D may be TRBD1 (5 bases). The CDR3 runs 12 residues. Trimming removed 5 bases from V and 4 bases from J, with 8 bases in between. Germline V gene sequence: CDR1 MDHEN, CDR2 SYDVKM.

At least ten counts were recorded for this clonotype. The genes are TRBV28 and TRBJ1-1; D might be TRBD1 (5 bases). Germline CDR1 and CDR2: MDHEN and SYDVKM. This CDR3 is 16 amino acids long. V gave up 4 bases and J gave up 1 base, with 16 bases separating them. The CDR3 here is CASSSVPPGGNTEAFF. Written as DNA, the CDR3 is TGTGCCAGCAGTTCTGTCCCCCCTGGGGGGAACACTGAAGCTTTCTTT. Using reference TRBV28 and TRBJ1-1 for the parts outside the CDR3, the full variable domain is DVKVTQSSRYLVKRTGEKVFLECVQDMDHENMFWYRQDPGLGLRLIYFSYDVKMKEKGDIPEGYSVSREKKERFSLILESASTNQTSMYLCASSSVPPGGNTEAFFGQGTRLTVV.

This clonotype was observed at least ten times. The chain employs TRBV11-1 and TRBJ2-2, with 12 bases that match TRBD2. V shed 8 bases, J shed 2 bases, and the junction held 6 bases outside the gene matches. CDR3 length: 16 residues. Germline CDR1 and CDR2: SGHAT and FQDESV (reference sequence). The CDR3 region is CASGGLAGSNTGELFF. The CDR3 DNA reads TGTGCCAGCGGCGGACTAGCGGGGAGTAACACCGGGGAGCTGTTTTTT.

Ten or more counts support this clonotype. This chain connects TRBV7-2 to TRBJ2-3; D is perhaps TRBD1 or TRBD2 (5 bases each). V shed 4 bases and J shed 4 bases, with 15 bases lying between them. CDR3 length: 15 amino acids. CDR1 SGHTA and CDR2 FQGNSA come from the germline V gene. The CDR3 reads CASSSSGAAPDTQYF. In DNA, the CDR3 is TGTGCCAGCAGCTCTTCCGGGGCGGCCCCAGATACGCAGTATTTT.

This clonotype was observed a handful of times. This chain links TRBV7-9 with TRBJ2-3; D possibly corresponds to TRBD1 (5 bases). With 3 bases removed from V and 2 bases from J, the gap between germline ends came to 12 bases. Germline CDR1 SEHNR, CDR2 FQNEAQ (reference sequence). The CDR3 is 15 residues long. CDR3: CASSFKGRYTDTQYF. In DNA form, the CDR3 reads TGTGCCAGCAGCTTCAAGGGGCGGTACACAGATACGCAGTATTTT.

This clonotype was observed a handful of times. The J gene is TRBJ2-4, the V gene TRBV20-1; 8 bases match TRBD1. The CDR3 contains 14 residues. Unmatched junction bases numbered 5, after V lost 1 base and J lost 6 bases. Germline values: CDR1 DFQATT, CDR2 SNEGSKA (reference sequence). The chain's CDR3 is CSARVAGTGNIQYF. CDR3 DNA sequence: TGCAGTGCTAGAGTGGCCGGGACAGGAAACATTCAGTACTTC.

This clonotype was counted many times. In DNA form, the CDR3 reads TGTGCCAGCAGCTTGACGGGGGCCGGGGAGACCCAGTACTTC. Protein product: CASSLTGAGETQYF. The chain combines TRBV7-8 with TRBJ2-5; tentatively, D is TRBD1 or TRBD2 (6 bases each). The germline gives CDR1 SGHVS, CDR2 FQNEAQ. The V end was cut by 3 bases, the J end by 5 bases, with 13 bases between. This CDR3 is built from 14 residues.

This clonotype was found a few times. The chain carries TRBV7-2 and TRBJ2-1; 8 nucleotides align to TRBD2. Germline V gene data show CDR1 as SGHTA and CDR2 as FQGNSA. Trimming at V came to 1 base and at J to 3 bases, leaving 2 bases not matched to a gene. This CDR3 contains 15 residues. The DNA of the CDR3 is TGTGCCAGCAGCTTAGTAGCGGGGCTCTACAATGAGCAGTTCTTC. Encoded protein: CASSLVAGLYNEQFF.

Many counts were recorded for this clonotype. The chain joins TRBV28 to TRBJ2-7; D remains unclear. The length of the CDR3 is 15 residues. The V gene's germline CDR1 is MDHEN and CDR2 SYDVKM. V dropped 2 bases and J dropped 2 bases, with 13 bases sitting between them. This CDR3 reads CASSLSGTSAYEQYF. CDR3 in DNA: TGTGCCAGCAGTTTAAGTGGTACCAGCGCCTACGAGCAGTACTTC.

This clonotype came up many times. The chain links TRBV25-1 to TRBJ1-1, with D perhaps matching TRBD1 (5 bases). Trimming took off 1 base at V and 5 bases at J, with 11 bases between the two ends. Germline V gene lookup returns CDR1 MGHDK and CDR2 SYGVNS. There are 14 residues in the CDR3. The CDR3 DNA follows: TGTGCCAGCAGTGAATCCGGGGGTTGGACTGAAGCTTTCTTT. Translating it yields CASSESGGWTEAFF.

With regard to this clonotype: This could be a read error, since a much larger clone is one nucleotide away. A read error is likely, as this CDR3 ends without the conserved phenylalanine or tryptophan. The genes are TRBV7-8 and TRBJ2-5; D is uncertain. Trimming stripped 5 bases from V and 5 bases from J, with 12 bases between. CDR1 and CDR2 from the germline V gene are SGHVS and FQNEAQ. The CDR3 has 13 residues. CDR3 region: CASSQDTVETQYL. The CDR3 nucleotides read TGTGCCAGCAGCCAAGATACCGTGGAGACCCAGTACCTC.

This clonotype was seen a handful of times. The chain joins TRBV28 to TRBJ2-7; 9 bases fit TRBD1. V lost 9 bases, J lost 7 bases, and 7 bases stayed unmatched. The CDR3 is 12 residues long. Germline values: CDR1 MDHEN, CDR2 SYDVKM. The CDR3 DNA sequence: TGTGCCAGTCTACAGACAGGGGGGGAGCAGTACTTC. As protein: CASLQTGGEQYF.

This clonotype was seen a few times. The V call is TRBV7-2, the J call TRBJ2-5; tentatively, D is TRBD1 (5 bases). The CDR3 covers 18 residues. Germline CDR1 reads SGHTA; CDR2 reads FQGNSA. Trimming stripped 1 base from V and 3 bases from J, with 21 bases between. CDR3 sequence: CASSLDPGRVGIKETQYF. CDR3 in DNA: TGTGCCAGCAGCTTAGATCCGGGCAGGGTAGGGATCAAAGAGACCCAGTACTTC.

Ten or more counts support this clonotype. V and J are TRBV10-3 and TRBJ1-2; D possibly corresponds to TRBD1 (5 bases). Deletions cut 6 bases from V and 8 bases from J, with 19 bases between. The CDR3 extends over 14 amino acids. CDR1 is ENHRY and CDR2 is SYGVKD in the germline V gene. The CDR3 region is CAIRARGDQDGYTF. For the CDR3, the DNA is TGTGCCATCAGGGCTAGAGGGGATCAGGACGGCTACACCTTC.

Written as DNA, the CDR3 is TGTGCCACGGGGGAAGTTGGCGGGGAGCTGTTTTTT. Translating gives CATGEVGGELFF. The rearrangement uses TRBV19 and TRBJ2-2; weak D call: TRBD2 (6 bases). Germline CDR1 is LNHDA and CDR2 is SQIVND (reference sequence). Trimming shortened V by 10 bases and J by 7 bases, and 13 bases separated the two germline ends. The CDR3 consists of 12 residues.

There are a few counts of this clonotype. V usage is TRBV4-1 and J usage is TRBJ1-1, with D uncertain. Trimming cost V 6 bases and J 5 bases, with 13 bases left between them. The germline V gene encodes CDR1 MGHRA and CDR2 YSYEKL. There are 13 residues in the CDR3. DNA of the CDR3: TGCGCCAGCAGTGGCGTATGGGAAACTGAAGCTTTCTTT. Amino acid sequence: CASSGVWETEAFF.

This clonotype was observed many times. This sequence joins TRBV4-2 and TRBJ2-3; 11 nucleotides line up with TRBD2. V lost 0 bases, J lost 1 base, and 6 bases stayed unmatched. The germline gives CDR1 LGHNA, CDR2 YNFKEQ. This CDR3 is built from 18 residues. The chain's CDR3 is CASSQDSLLAGGTDTQYF. The CDR3 DNA follows: TGTGCCAGCAGCCAAGATAGCTTACTAGCGGGGGGCACAGATACGCAGTATTTT.

This clonotype was detected many times. The rearrangement uses TRBV7-3 and TRBJ2-4; TRBD1 is a possible D gene (6 bases). The CDR3 loop spans 16 amino acids. Between the trimmed V and J ends, which lost 3 bases and 2 bases, there was a span of 14 bases. Germline values: CDR1 SGHTA, CDR2 FQGTGA. CDR3 nucleotides: TGTGCCAGCAGCTTTGGTCCAGGGGACCCCAAAAACATTCAGTACTTC. It translates to CASSFGPGDPKNIQYF.

This sequence joins TRBV7-9 and TRBJ2-1; unclear D gene. Germline V gene lookup returns CDR1 SEHNR and CDR2 FQNEAQ (reference sequence). The CDR3 contains 14 residues. The V end was cut by 0 bases, the J end by 10 bases, with 13 bases between. Written as DNA, the CDR3 is TGTGCCAGCAGCTTAGCTTTTGAGGATGTGGAGCAGTTCTTC. Its protein product is CASSLAFEDVEQFF.

This clonotype was counted a few times. This chain connects TRBV29-1 to TRBJ2-5, with TRBD1 identical over 7 bases. The V and J ends lost 4 bases and 3 bases, in that order; junction bases with no gene match: 5. The CDR3 extends over 13 amino acids. Germline values: CDR1 SQVTM, CDR2 ANQGSEA. CDR3 amino acids: CSVGGQPKETQYF. CDR3 nucleotides: TGCAGCGTTGGGGGACAGCCCAAAGAGACCCAGTACTTC.

Ten or more counts support this clonotype. This chain joins TRBV11-2 and TRBJ2-5, with D uncertain. This CDR3 spans 14 amino acids. Trimming took off 1 base at V and 2 bases at J, with 8 bases between the two ends. From germline, CDR1 is SGHAT and CDR2 FQNNGV. The CDR3 is CASSLGLGQETQYF. CDR3 in DNA: TGTGCCAGCAGCTTAGGCTTGGGTCAAGAGACCCAGTACTTC.

In this sample, this clonotype turned up many times. The chain couples TRBV19 to TRBJ1-5; weak D call: TRBD1 (6 bases). This CDR3 is built from 13 residues. Germline assignment: CDR1 LNHDA and CDR2 SQIVND (reference sequence). V lost 3 bases and J 4 bases, leaving 7 bases between the germline ends. The CDR3 loop is CASSMQGNQPQHF. CDR3 bases: TGTGCCAGTAGTATGCAGGGGAATCAGCCCCAGCATTTT.

This clonotype has a count of ten or more. J is TRBJ1-5 and V is TRBV19; 7 bases align to TRBD1. CDR1 LNHDA and CDR2 SQIVND come from the germline V gene (reference sequence). CDR3 size: 15 residues. V lost 4 bases and J lost 6; bases outside the gene matches: 9. In DNA, the CDR3 is TGTGCCAGTAGTAGAGATGGGACAGTCGGTCAGCCCCAGCATTTT. This translates into CASSRDGTVGQPQHF.